These T cell receptor beta chains were read from a single sample in a study of shared clonotypes between healthy human individuals. The protocol was immunoSEQ multiplex PCR, while the TCRdb copy is restricted to in-frame clones and leaves out a portion. The data contain about 1.1 million clones, about four fifths of them seen just once; the ten biggest clones take up more than 0.45%. The sample consisted of memory CD4+ T cells from PBMCs. The source of these receptors is a man aged 18 to 30 in good health. Some clones in this sample may be carry-over from other donors' samples. CDR3s include the opening cysteine and the closing phenylalanine or tryptophan. Each record gives: clone size, V gene, D gene, J gene, CDR3 protein, CDR3 DNA. The D gene is left open where the match is weak. Some rows have no size entry. The others give once, few or many, or a class for an expanded clone.

>NA|TRBV27|TRBD2|TRBJ2-7
CASSPARGRVRSYEQYF
TGTGCCAGCAGTCCAGCCCGCGGGAGAGTGAGGTCCTACGAGCAGTACTTC
>NA|TRBV6-5|NA|TRBJ1-1
CASGRRGTEAFF
TGTGCCAGCGGCAGGAGAGGCACTGAAGCTTTCTTT
>NA|TRBV11-1|NA|TRBJ2-5
CASSAPERKGETQYF
TGTGCCAGCAGCGCACCAGAACGTAAGGGAGAGACCCAGTACTTC
>NA|TRBV6-5|NA|TRBJ2-3
CASSYARLNTQYF
TGTGCCAGCAGTTACGCGAGACTAAATACGCAGTATTTT
>NA|TRBV7-8|NA|TRBJ1-5
CASSLGWQQNQPQHF
TGTGCCAGCAGCTTAGGTTGGCAGCAGAATCAGCCCCAGCATTTT
>NA|TRBV5-1|NA|TRBJ1-1
CASSMTPRGVNTEAFF
TGCGCCAGCAGCATGACCCCGAGAGGGGTGAACACTGAAGCTTTCTTT
>NA|TRBV2|NA|TRBJ2-1
CASSYSGGVGYNEQFF
TGTGCCAGCAGTTACTCAGGGGGGGTCGGCTACAATGAGCAGTTCTTC
>NA|TRBV29-1|NA|TRBJ1-1
CSVQTGGASTWNTEAFF
TGCAGCGTTCAAACCGGGGGGGCCTCAACTTGGAACACTGAAGCTTTCTTT
>once|TRBV12-5|TRBD1|TRBJ1-1
CASGGDSMNTEAFF
TGTGCTAGTGGTGGGGACAGTATGAACACTGAAGCTTTCTTT
>once|TRBV5-1|NA|TRBJ2-7
CASSLGSSVREQYF
TGCGCCAGCAGCTTGGGCTCGTCGGTGCGCGAGCAGTACTTC
>NA|TRBV28|NA|TRBJ1-2
CASSARGSPAEYGYTF
TGTGCCAGCAGCGCCCGGGGATCTCCAGCTGAATATGGCTACACCTTC
>few|TRBV7-9|TRBD1|TRBJ1-1
CASSLTGGGTEAFF
TGTGCCAGCAGCCTTACAGGGGGCGGGACTGAAGCTTTCTTT
>NA|TRBV5-1|TRBD2|TRBJ2-3
CASSLGGRAGDTQYF
TGCGCCAGCAGCTTGGGCGGGAGGGCCGGAGATACGCAGTATTTT
>NA|TRBV29-1|NA|TRBJ1-5
CSVILEGLIDQPQHF
TGCAGCGTTATCTTAGAGGGTCTGATCGATCAGCCCCAGCATTTT
>NA|TRBV23-1|TRBD2|TRBJ2-3
CASSQRLAGRDTQYF
TGCGCCAGCAGTCAACGACTAGCGGGACGGGATACGCAGTATTTT
>NA|TRBV18|NA|TRBJ2-2
CASSPIGNWGTGELFF
TGTGCCAGCTCACCAATCGGAAACTGGGGGACCGGGGAGCTGTTTTTT
>NA|TRBV18|TRBD1|TRBJ1-1
CASSRVGTGTEAFF
TGTGCCAGCTCACGAGTCGGGACAGGGACTGAAGCTTTCTTT
>NA|TRBV5-8|NA|TRBJ2-1
CASSGAGTVGREQFF
TGTGCCAGCAGTGGTGCCGGGACCGTCGGTCGTGAGCAGTTCTTC
>many|TRBV18|TRBD1|TRBJ2-3
CASSPGQVGTDTQYF
TGTGCCAGCTCACCAGGACAGGTTGGCACAGATACGCAGTATTTT
>NA|TRBV4-1|NA|TRBJ1-2
CASSQRAGDSRGYTF
TGCGCCAGCAGCCAACGTGCCGGCGATTCACGTGGCTACACCTTC
>NA|TRBV28|TRBD1|TRBJ1-5
CASSVGQGGIGNQPQHF
TGTGCCAGCAGCGTAGGACAGGGTGGAATAGGCAATCAGCCCCAGCATTTT
>NA|TRBV4-2|TRBD1|TRBJ1-2
CASSQDPNRGLFGGYTF
TGTGCCAGCAGCCAAGACCCAAACAGGGGGCTATTTGGGGGCTACACCTTC
>NA|TRBV11-1|TRBD1|TRBJ2-7
CASSLRTGPRRDEQYF
TGTGCCAGCAGCCTCAGGACAGGGCCAAGAAGAGACGAGCAGTACTTC
>NA|TRBV11-2|NA|TRBJ1-4
CASSLGGQAEKLFF
TGTGCCAGCAGCTTAGGGGGCCAGGCCGAAAAACTGTTTTTT
>NA|TRBV5-1|NA|TRBJ2-3
CASSLAWGSGTDTQYF
TGCGCCAGCAGCTTGGCTTGGGGGAGTGGCACAGATACGCAGTATTTT
>NA|TRBV19|TRBD2|TRBJ2-1
CASSIYRTSGRNEQFF
TGTGCCAGTAGTATATATAGGACTAGCGGGAGAAATGAGCAGTTCTTC
>NA|TRBV28|NA|TRBJ2-4
CASSDPTRRDF
TGTGCCAGCAGCGACCCGACTAGGAGGGACTTC
>NA|TRBV4-3|NA|TRBJ2-3
CASSRETSTDTQYF
TGCGCCAGCAGCCGAGAGACCAGCACAGATACGCAGTATTTT
>NA|TRBV30|NA|TRBJ2-6
CAWSRYNSGANVLTF
TGTGCCTGGAGTAGGTATAACTCTGGGGCCAACGTCCTGACTTTC
>NA|TRBV2|NA|TRBJ1-4
CASAQNEKLFF
TGTGCCAGCGCCCAGAATGAAAAACTGTTTTTT
>once|TRBV28|NA|TRBJ1-1
CASSPYTAYTEAFF
TGTGCCAGCAGCCCATACACAGCCTACACTGAAGCTTTCTTT
>NA|TRBV28|NA|TRBJ2-1
CASSLPRFEQFF
TGTGCCAGCAGTTTACCTAGGTTCGAGCAGTTCTTC
>NA|TRBV19|NA|TRBJ1-4
CASTHWDGGLNEKLFF
TGTGCCAGTACCCACTGGGACGGCGGACTTAATGAAAAACTGTTTTTT
>NA|TRBV9|TRBD1|TRBJ2-7
CASSENQGAYEQYF
TGTGCCAGCAGCGAAAACCAGGGGGCGTACGAGCAGTACTTC